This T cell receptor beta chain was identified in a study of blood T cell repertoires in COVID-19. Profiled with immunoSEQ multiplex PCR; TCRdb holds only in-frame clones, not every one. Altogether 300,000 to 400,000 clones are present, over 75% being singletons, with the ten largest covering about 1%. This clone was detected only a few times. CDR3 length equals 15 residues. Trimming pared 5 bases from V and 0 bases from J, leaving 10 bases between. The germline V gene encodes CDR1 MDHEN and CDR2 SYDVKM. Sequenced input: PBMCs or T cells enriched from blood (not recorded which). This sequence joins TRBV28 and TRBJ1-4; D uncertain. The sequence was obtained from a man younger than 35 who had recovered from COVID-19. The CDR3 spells CASSPTLATNEKLFF. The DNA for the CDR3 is TGTGCCAGCAGTCCTACTTTAGCAACTAATGAAAAACTGTTTTTT.